A single sample gave rise to the 22 T cell receptor beta chains below, sequenced in a study of CD4+ T cells in melanoma. Generated by immunoSEQ multiplex PCR, the TCRdb table keeps only in-frame clones and is missing some. The table shows approximately 19,000 clones, with over 75% occurring only once. These receptors were collected from a human donor with melanoma.

J is TRBJ2-2 and V is TRBV1; the table's D gene call, TRBD2, was not cross checked with the DNA. TRBV1 is deemed a pseudogene. CDR3 size: 13 residues. CDR3 residues: CTSSQDSTGELFF. The CDR3 bases are TGCACCAGCAGCCAAGACTCTACCGGGGAGCTGTTTTTT.

This chain uses TRBV29-1 with TRBJ1-1, with TRBD1 identical over 9 bases. In germline, CDR1 is SQVTM, CDR2 ANQGSEA. The trim removed 6 bases at V and 2 bases at J, leaving 7 bases unmatched. The CDR3 totals 14 residues. The DNA for the CDR3 is TGCAGCGTCGGAATGACAGGGGGAAACACTGAAGCTTTCTTT. As protein: CSVGMTGGNTEAFF.

This rearrangement joins TRBV6-1 to TRBJ1-6, with D maybe TRBD1 (5 bases). Trimming shortened V by 5 bases and J by 4 bases, and 9 bases separated the two germline ends. The CDR3 totals 14 residues. Looked up from germline, CDR1 is MNHNS and CDR2 is SASEGT. The CDR3 DNA reads as TGTGCCAGCAGTTCGGGACCATATAATTCACCCCTCCACTTT. Its protein product is CASSSGPYNSPLHF.

This chain connects TRBV9 to TRBJ2-3, with D hard to call. The CDR3 runs 14 residues. The germline V gene encodes CDR1 SGDLS and CDR2 YYNGEE. V was shortened by 0 bases and J by 2 bases, with 7 bases between the two germline ends. The CDR3 loop reads CASSVGSLTDTQYF. The DNA for the CDR3 is TGTGCCAGCAGCGTAGGGTCCCTCACAGATACGCAGTATTTT.

V gene TRBV30 combines with J gene TRBJ1-1, with D possibly being TRBD1 (5 bases). The CDR3 contains 14 residues. The germline V and J ends were trimmed by 2 bases and 5 bases, with 15 bases remaining between them. The germline gives CDR1 GTSNPN, CDR2 SVGIG (reference sequence). The CDR3 protein is CAWSPDSGKTEAFF. The DNA of the CDR3 is TGTGCCTGGAGTCCAGACAGTGGGAAGACTGAAGCTTTCTTT.

This chain joins TRBV20-1 and TRBJ1-1; TRBD1 is a possible D gene (5 bases). Germline values: CDR1 DFQATT, CDR2 SNEGSKA (reference sequence). Deletions cut 3 bases from V and 11 bases from J, with 13 bases between. The CDR3 length is 11 residues. The CDR3: CSASGGVGAFF. CDR3 coding DNA: TGCAGTGCTAGCGGGGGGGTAGGGGCTTTCTTT.

This chain links TRBV6-5 with TRBJ2-2; D might be TRBD2 (7 bases). CDR3 length: 15 residues. The V gene lost 10 bases and the J gene lost 5 bases, with 20 bases spanning the gap. Germline CDR1 and CDR2: MNHEY and SVGAGI. CDR3 region: CATREGGVGTGELFF. CDR3 nucleotides: TGTGCCACCCGAGAGGGGGGGGTGGGTACCGGGGAGCTGTTTTTT.

In the case of this clone: This sample includes further DNA sequences coding for the same CDR3. The V gene is TRBV14, the J gene TRBJ1-1; D unresolved. The CDR3 loop spans 14 amino acids. Germline CDR1 is SGHDN and CDR2 is FVKESK. With 1 base removed from V and 0 bases from J, the gap between germline ends came to 6 bases. The CDR3 nucleotides read TGTGCCAGCAGCCAAGCGGGTATGAACACTGAAGCTTTCTTT. Translation: CASSQAGMNTEAFF.

Only one count was recorded for this clone. This sequence joins TRBV27 and TRBJ1-6; perhaps TRBD1 as D (6 bases). V was pared by 6 bases and J by 3 bases, with 15 bases between. Germline V lookup: CDR1 MNHEY, CDR2 SMNVEV (reference sequence). The length of the CDR3 is 16 residues. Here the CDR3 reads CASRPSTGYYNSPLHF. The CDR3 DNA follows: TGTGCCAGCAGACCAAGCACAGGGTACTATAATTCACCCCTCCACTTT.

The J gene is TRBJ1-1, the V gene TRBV7-6; D is undetermined. The V end was cut by 2 bases, the J end by 0 bases, with 4 bases between. The CDR3 contains 13 residues. Germline V gives CDR1 SGHVS, CDR2 FNYEAQ. The CDR3 DNA reads as TGTGCCAGCAGCTTAAGTTTGAACACTGAAGCTTTCTTT. Protein product: CASSLSLNTEAFF.

This clone was seen a single time. The rearrangement links TRBV11-2 to TRBJ2-4, with TRBD1 matching over 9 bases. This CDR3 contains 14 residues. Trimming removed 4 bases from V and 9 bases from J; junction bases left unmatched: 7. Germline V CDR1 and CDR2: SGHAT, FQNNGV. The CDR3 here is CASSSTTGGVIQYF. For the CDR3, the DNA is TGTGCCAGCAGCTCGACGACAGGGGGTGTCATTCAGTACTTC.

V is TRBV4-1 and J is TRBJ1-1; no firm D call. Per the germline V gene, CDR1 is MGHRA and CDR2 is YSYEKL. The CDR3 sequence is 15 residues long. Trimming took off 0 bases at V and 6 bases at J, with 14 bases between the two ends. CDR3 loop: CASSQDQAARSEAFF. The CDR3 DNA follows: TGCGCCAGCAGCCAAGATCAAGCTGCACGTTCTGAAGCTTTCTTT.

The genes are TRBV14 and TRBJ1-6; D gene ambiguous. CDR3 length: 14 amino acids. Trimming shortened V by 4 bases and J by 8 bases, and 12 bases separated the two germline ends. The germline CDR1 and CDR2 sequences are SGHDN and FVKESK. The CDR3 DNA reads as TGTGCCAGCAGCCGAACGGCGGGAGATTCACCCCTCCACTTT. Its protein is CASSRTAGDSPLHF.

The chain uses TRBV18 and TRBJ1-6; D remains unclear. CDR1 is KGHSH and CDR2 is LQKENI in the germline V gene. V was cut by 8 bases and J by 5 bases, with 22 bases left in between. The CDR3 covers 17 residues. The CDR3 here is CASRSLGLFRNNSPLHF. CDR3 DNA: TGTGCCAGCCGGTCCTTGGGCTTATTTCGTAATAATTCACCCCTCCACTTT. The variable domain in full, completed from reference TRBV18 and TRBJ1-6, reads NAGVMQNPRHLVRRRGQEARLRCSPMKGHSHVYWYRQLPEEGLKFMVYLQKENIIDESGMPKERFSAEFPKEGPSILRIQQVVRGDSAAYFCASRSLGLFRNNSPLHFGNGTRLTVT.

The rearrangement links TRBV30 to TRBJ2-3, with 9 bases identical to TRBD1. In germline, CDR1 is GTSNPN, CDR2 SVGIG (reference sequence). The CDR3 contains 14 residues. The ends lost 4 bases at V and 2 bases at J; junction bases unmatched: 4. For the CDR3, the DNA is TGTGCCTGGACACAGGGGGCCTCCACAGATACGCAGTATTTT. It codes for CAWTQGASTDTQYF.

This sequence joins TRBV13 and TRBJ2-7, with TRBD1 as a possible D gene (6 bases). Trimming removed 0 bases at V and 3 bases at J, with 12 bases between. Germline CDR1 reads PRHDT; CDR2 reads FYEKMQ (reference sequence). There are 15 residues in the CDR3. CDR3 protein: CASSLGLGTNYEQYF. CDR3 coding DNA: TGTGCCAGCAGCTTAGGCCTAGGGACAAACTACGAGCAGTACTTC.

The V gene is TRBV9, the J gene TRBJ1-6; 10 nucleotides agree with TRBD1. V was pared by 1 base and J by 8 bases, with 3 bases of the junction left unmatched. Germline CDR1 reads SGDLS; CDR2 reads YYNGEE. CDR3 length: 15 residues. CDR3 nucleotides: TGTGCCAGCAGCGTATCCGGGACAGGGGATTCACCCCTCCACTTT. Translating it yields CASSVSGTGDSPLHF.

In DNA, the CDR3 is TGTGCCTGGAGGAACAGGTACCTTCAAGAAGCTTTCTTT. This codes for CAWRNRYLQEAFF. The V gene is TRBV30, the J gene TRBJ1-1; a weak D match, TRBD1 (5 bases). From germline, CDR1 is GTSNPN and CDR2 SVGIG (reference sequence). Trimming stripped 3 bases from V and 8 bases from J, with 16 bases between. This CDR3 contains 13 residues.

By frequency in the sample, this clone is medium-sized (0.01 to 0.1%). The V and J genes are TRBV7-2 and TRBJ1-1; D unresolved. CDR1 and CDR2 from the germline V gene are SGHTA and FQGNSA. This CDR3 spans 12 amino acids. Trimming shortened V by 5 bases and J by 4 bases, and 8 bases separated the two germline ends. The CDR3 DNA reads as TGTGCCAGCAGCCCTCAGCGCACTGAAGCTTTCTTT. It yields the protein CASSPQRTEAFF.

The J gene is TRBJ1-1, the V gene TRBV7-9, with D possibly matching TRBD1 (5 bases). The CDR3 runs to 13 residues. V was shortened by 5 bases and J by 11 bases, with 18 bases between the two germline ends. In germline, CDR1 is SEHNR, CDR2 FQNEAQ (reference sequence). The CDR3, as DNA: TGTGCCAGCAGCACCCAGTGGGGCTCTAGGGCTTTCTTT. Translating it yields CASSTQWGSRAFF.

This chain connects TRBV2 to TRBJ2-7; D may be TRBD2 (5 bases). V shed 10 bases and J shed 6 bases, with 19 bases lying between them. CDR1 and CDR2 (germline): SNHLY, FYNNEI. This CDR3 comprises 13 residues. This CDR3 reads CATSSRLGSEQYF. The CDR3 nucleotides read TGTGCCACAAGCTCCAGGTTGGGGAGCGAGCAGTACTTC.

V usage is TRBV6-1 and J usage is TRBJ2-3, with 13 bases matching TRBD2. Germline CDR1 is MNHNS and CDR2 is SASEGT. Germline trimming cut 7 bases from V and 6 bases from J; bases unmatched to any gene: 7. The CDR3 has 15 amino acids. The CDR3 protein is CASTGLAGSVDTQYF. The CDR3 bases are TGTGCCAGCACGGGACTAGCGGGGTCAGTGGATACGCAGTATTTT.